This T cell receptor beta chain was sequenced during a study of siplizumab effects on memory and regulatory T cells. Study-wide background: The pairing of mixed lymphocyte reactions set siplizumab at about 0.99 ug/mL against the absence of drug.

Findings of the study overall: Alloreactive sequences from unstimulated CD4+ memory cells fell significantly with siplizumab.

The method was immunoSEQ multiplex PCR; TCRdb's version includes in-frame clones alone and lacks a portion of them. The sample has fewer than 25,000 clones; over 35% are singletons. This clone was detected a few times. Antigen: not known. CDR3 length: 13 amino acids. V was cut by 4 bases and J by 7 bases, with 9 bases left in between. Per germline, CDR1 SGDLS and CDR2 YYNGEE. The authors cocultured the mixed lymphocyte reaction cells at 37 degrees C for over 5 days. Violet Dye was applied to stimulator PBMCs and CFSE to responder PBMCs before a 1:1 mix. The rearrangement joins TRBV9 to TRBJ1-6; D is unclear. The specimen sequenced was CFSE-low (dividing) CD4+ T cells sorted from an allogeneic mixed lymphocyte reaction. The receptor was isolated from a human donor in good health; the cells came from an allogeneic mixed lymphocyte reaction. Some clones in this sample may be carry-over from other donors' samples. Here the CDR3 reads CASSLTWNSPLHF. The CDR3 DNA is TGTGCCAGCAGCTTAACATGGAATTCACCCCTCCACTTT. The whole variable domain, filled in from reference TRBV9 and TRBJ1-6, reads DSGVTQTPKHLITATGQRVTLRCSPRSGDLSVYWYQQSLDQGLQFLIQYYNGEERAKGNILERFSAQQFPDLHSELNLSSLELGDSALYFCASSLTWNSPLHFGNGTRLTVT.